This T cell receptor (beta chain) was documented in a study of cytotoxic CD8 clonotypes in ibrutinib-treated CLL. Deletions cut 10 bases from V and 5 bases from J, with 16 bases between. In germline, CDR1 is SGHNT, CDR2 YYREEE (reference sequence). This CDR3 contains 13 residues. The table came from immunoSEQ multiplex PCR; TCRdb's copy has only in-frame clones and leaves some out. The sample carries about 50,000 clones, over 60% recorded once. This clone was recorded a few times. TCR beta library input comprised approximately 1.9 micrograms of genomic DNA from cryopreserved PBMCs. The receptor comes from a human donor with chronic lymphocytic leukemia. This chain connects TRBV5-4 to TRBJ2-1; no clear D gene. Here the sequenced sample was PBMCs, taken after 12 months of ibrutinib treatment. Here the CDR3 reads CAPARAGDNEQFF. The CDR3 DNA is TGTGCCCCGGCTAGGGCAGGCGACAATGAGCAGTTCTTC.